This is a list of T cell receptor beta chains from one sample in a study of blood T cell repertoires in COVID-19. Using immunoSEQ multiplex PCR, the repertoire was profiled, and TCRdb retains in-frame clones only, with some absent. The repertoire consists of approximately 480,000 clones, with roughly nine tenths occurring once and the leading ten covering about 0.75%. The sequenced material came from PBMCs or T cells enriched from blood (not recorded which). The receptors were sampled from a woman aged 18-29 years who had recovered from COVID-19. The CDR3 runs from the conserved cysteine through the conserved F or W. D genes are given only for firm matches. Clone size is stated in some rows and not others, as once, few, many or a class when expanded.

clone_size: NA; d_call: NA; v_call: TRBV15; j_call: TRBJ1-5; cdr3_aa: CATSRGVGEVSNQPQHF; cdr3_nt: TGTGCCACCAGCAGAGGGGTCGGGGAGGTTAGCAATCAGCCCCAGCATTTT
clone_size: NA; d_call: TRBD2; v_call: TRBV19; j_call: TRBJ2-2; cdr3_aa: CASSIGLAGGRNTGELFF; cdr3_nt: TGTGCCAGTAGTATCGGACTAGCGGGGGGGCGGAACACCGGGGAGCTGTTTTTT
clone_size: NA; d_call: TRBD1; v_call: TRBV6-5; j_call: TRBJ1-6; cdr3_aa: CASTLTGENSPLHF; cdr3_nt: TGTGCCAGCACCTTGACAGGGGAGAATTCACCCCTCCACTTT
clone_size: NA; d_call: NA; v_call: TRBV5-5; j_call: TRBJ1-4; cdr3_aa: CASSSQGQTNEKLFF; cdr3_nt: TGTGCCAGCAGCTCGCAGGGGCAGACTAATGAAAAACTGTTTTTT
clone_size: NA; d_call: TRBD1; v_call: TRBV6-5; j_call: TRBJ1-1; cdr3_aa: CASSTQGGETEAFF; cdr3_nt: TGTGCCAGCTCAACTCAGGGGGGAGAGACTGAAGCTTTCTTT
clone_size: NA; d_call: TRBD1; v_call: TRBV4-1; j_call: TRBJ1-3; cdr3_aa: CASSHDAWGTGGHPNTIYF; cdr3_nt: TGCGCCAGCAGCCACGACGCCTGGGGGACAGGGGGCCACCCAAACACCATATATTTT
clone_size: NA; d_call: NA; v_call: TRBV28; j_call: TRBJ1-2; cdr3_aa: CASSWDGGNGYTF; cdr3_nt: TGTGCCAGCAGTTGGGATGGAGGGAATGGCTACACCTTC
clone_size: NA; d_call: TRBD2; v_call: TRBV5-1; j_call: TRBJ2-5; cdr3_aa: CASSLGLAGETQYF; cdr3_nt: TGCGCCAGCAGCTTGGGACTAGCAGGGGAGACCCAGTACTTC
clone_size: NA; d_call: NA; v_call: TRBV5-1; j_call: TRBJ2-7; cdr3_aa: CASSLSPHGATRQYF; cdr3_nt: TGCGCCAGCAGCTTGTCCCCCCACGGAGCTACGAGGCAGTACTTC
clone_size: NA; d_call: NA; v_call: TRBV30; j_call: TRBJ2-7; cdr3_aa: CAWSQGLTEQYF; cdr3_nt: TGTGCCTGGAGTCAGGGACTGACCGAGCAGTACTTC
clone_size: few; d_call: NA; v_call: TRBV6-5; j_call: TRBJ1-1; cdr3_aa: CASRQALSNTEAFF; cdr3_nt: TGTGCCAGCAGACAGGCCCTCTCGAACACTGAAGCTTTCTTT
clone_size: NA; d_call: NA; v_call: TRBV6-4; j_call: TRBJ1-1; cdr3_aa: CASSAFGGNTEAFF; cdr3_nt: TGTGCCAGCAGTGCCTTCGGAGGGAACACTGAAGCTTTCTTT
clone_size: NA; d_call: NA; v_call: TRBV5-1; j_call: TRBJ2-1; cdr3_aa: CASSSLYTNNEQFF; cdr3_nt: TGCGCCAGCAGCTCACTTTATACCAACAATGAGCAGTTCTTC
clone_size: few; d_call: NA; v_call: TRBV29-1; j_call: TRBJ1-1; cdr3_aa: CSVAQGLNTEAFF; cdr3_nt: TGCAGCGTTGCGCAGGGTCTGAACACTGAAGCTTTCTTT
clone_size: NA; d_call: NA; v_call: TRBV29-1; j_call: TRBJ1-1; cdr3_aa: CSVEDLPAEAFF; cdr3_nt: TGCAGCGTTGAAGATCTACCGGCTGAAGCTTTCTTT